This entry lists 6 T cell receptor beta chains sequenced from one sample in a study of shared clonotypes between healthy human individuals. Sequenced by immunoSEQ multiplex PCR; TCRdb stores in-frame clones only, minus some. The sample lists a few million clones; approximately 96% were seen once. Sequencing was performed on naive CD4+ T cells sorted from blood. Subset of the sample: CD45RA+ positively selected. These receptors all stem from a man aged 18 to 35 in good health.

The chain is built from TRBV6-1 and TRBJ1-4, with D unresolved. Germline V gene sequence: CDR1 MNHNS, CDR2 SASEGT. V was trimmed by 5 bases and J by 0 bases, leaving 10 bases between them. The CDR3 contains 15 residues. CDR3 loop: CASSSTAATNEKLFF. CDR3 nucleotides: TGTGCCAGCAGTAGTACAGCTGCAACTAATGAAAAACTGTTTTTT.

The gene calls are TRBV6-1 and TRBJ1-2, with a weak D call TRBD1 (6 bases). The CDR3 extends over 16 amino acids. Germline CDR1 and CDR2: MNHNS and SASEGT. Trimming cost V 0 bases and J 8 bases, with 19 bases left between them. The chain's CDR3 is CASSEAWYAGAQGYTF. The CDR3 DNA reads as TGTGCCAGCAGTGAAGCATGGTATGCAGGGGCCCAGGGCTACACCTTC.

The J gene is TRBJ2-1, the V gene TRBV7-2; 10 bases agree with TRBD1. Germline V gene lookup returns CDR1 SGHTA and CDR2 FQGNSA. The junction had 3 bases not matched to a gene; V was cut back by 3 bases and J by 7 bases. The CDR3 spans 14 residues. The CDR3 loop is CASSFPGQGNEQFF. The CDR3 region has the DNA TGTGCCAGCAGCTTCCCGGGACAGGGGAATGAGCAGTTCTTC.

This clone was picked up a small number of times. The gene calls are TRBV19 and TRBJ1-6, with D unclear. The CDR3 has 15 amino acids. The germline V gene has CDR1 LNHDA and CDR2 SQIVND (reference sequence). The V end lost 1 base, the J end lost 9 bases, and 13 bases lay between the germline ends. This chain's CDR3 is CASSIGPGVSSPLHF. The CDR3 region has the DNA TGTGCCAGTAGTATAGGTCCGGGCGTGAGTTCACCCCTCCACTTT.

This chain links TRBV5-1 with TRBJ1-1; maybe TRBD1 (5 bases). This CDR3 is built from 17 residues. The V end was cut by 0 bases, the J end by 0 bases, with 15 bases between. Germline lookup yields CDR1 SGHRS and CDR2 YFSETQ. CDR3 DNA sequence: TGCGCCAGCAGCTTGGGGAGGGGCGCGGGGATGAACACTGAAGCTTTCTTT. Its translation is CASSLGRGAGMNTEAFF. The entire variable domain, with the rest obtained from reference TRBV5-1 and TRBJ1-1, is as follows: KAGVTQTPRYLIKTRGQQVTLSCSPISGHRSVSWYQQTPGQGLQFLFEYFSETQRNKGNFPGRFSGRQFSNSRSEMNVSTLELGDSALYLCASSLGRGAGMNTEAFFGQGTRLTVV.

The chain combines TRBV21-1 with TRBJ2-7; TRBD2 reflects the table's D call only, with no check against the DNA. TRBV21-1 corresponds to a pseudogene. The CDR3 has 18 amino acids. CDR3 residues: CASSKRRAAPRSSYEQYF. CDR3 in DNA: TGTGCCAGCAGCAAAAGGCGGGCGGCGCCGCGTAGCTCCTACGAGCAGTACTTC.